The clone carrying this T cell receptor (beta chain) was seen a handful of times. Germline CDR1 is SQVTM and CDR2 is ANQGSEA. J gave up 8 bases and V 7 bases, and 14 bases lay outside the gene matches. This CDR3 has 15 residues. The data originate from a study of cytotoxic CD8 clonotypes in ibrutinib-treated CLL. TCRdb's copy holds only in-frame clones and misses some; the assay was immunoSEQ multiplex PCR. The repertoire holds 160,000 or so clones, with 81% as singletons. This clonotype was obtained from a human donor with chronic lymphocytic leukemia. The J gene is TRBJ2-1, the V gene TRBV29-1; 10 bases map to TRBD2. This specimen was PBMCs, taken after 12 months of ibrutinib treatment. The CDR3 nucleotides are TGCAGCGCTCTGATGCCGGGACTAGCGATGCATGAGCAGTTCTTC. Translated, it gives CSALMPGLAMHEQFF.